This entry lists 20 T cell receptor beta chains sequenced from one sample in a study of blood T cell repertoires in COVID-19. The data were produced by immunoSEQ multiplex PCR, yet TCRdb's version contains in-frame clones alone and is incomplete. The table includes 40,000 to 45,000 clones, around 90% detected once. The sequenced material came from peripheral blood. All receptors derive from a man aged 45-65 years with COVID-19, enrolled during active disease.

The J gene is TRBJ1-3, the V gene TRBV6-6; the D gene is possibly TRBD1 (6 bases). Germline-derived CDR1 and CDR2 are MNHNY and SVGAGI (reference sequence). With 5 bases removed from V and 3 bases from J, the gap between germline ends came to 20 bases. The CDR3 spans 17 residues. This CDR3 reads CASSPYPQGSYGNTIYF. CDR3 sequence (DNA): TGTGCCAGCAGTCCCTACCCACAGGGAAGTTATGGAAACACCATATATTTT.

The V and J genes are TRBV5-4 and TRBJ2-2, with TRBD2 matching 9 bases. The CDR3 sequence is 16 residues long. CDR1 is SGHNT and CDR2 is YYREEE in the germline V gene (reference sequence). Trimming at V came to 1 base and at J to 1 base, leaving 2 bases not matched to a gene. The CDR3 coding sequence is TGTGCCAGCAGCTTGCCAGCGGGAGGGAACACCGGGGAGCTGTTTTTT. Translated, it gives CASSLPAGGNTGELFF. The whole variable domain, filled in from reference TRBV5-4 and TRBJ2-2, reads ETGVTQSPTHLIKTRGQQVTLRCSSQSGHNTVSWYQQALGQGPQFIFQYYREEENGRGNFPPRFSGLQFPNYSSELNVNALELDDSALYLCASSLPAGGNTGELFFGEGSRLTVL.

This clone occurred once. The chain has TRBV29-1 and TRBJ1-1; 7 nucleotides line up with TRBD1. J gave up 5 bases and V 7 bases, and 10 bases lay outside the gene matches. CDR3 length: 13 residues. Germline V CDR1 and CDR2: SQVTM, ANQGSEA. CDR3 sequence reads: CSGRVTGSTEAFF. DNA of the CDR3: TGCAGCGGGCGTGTGACAGGGAGTACTGAAGCTTTCTTT.

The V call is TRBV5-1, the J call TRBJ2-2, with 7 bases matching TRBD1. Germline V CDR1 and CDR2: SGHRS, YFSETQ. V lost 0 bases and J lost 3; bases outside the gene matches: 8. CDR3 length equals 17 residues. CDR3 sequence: CASSLVFTGQYTGELFF. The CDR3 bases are TGCGCCAGCAGCTTGGTCTTTACGGGACAGTACACCGGGGAGCTGTTTTTT.

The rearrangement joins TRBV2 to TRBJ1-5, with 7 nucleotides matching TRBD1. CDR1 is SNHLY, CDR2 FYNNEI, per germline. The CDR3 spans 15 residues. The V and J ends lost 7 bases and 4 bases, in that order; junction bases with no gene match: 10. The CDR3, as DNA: TGTGCCAGCACCCAGGGACAGCATAAAAATCAGCCCCAGCATTTT. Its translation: CASTQGQHKNQPQHF.

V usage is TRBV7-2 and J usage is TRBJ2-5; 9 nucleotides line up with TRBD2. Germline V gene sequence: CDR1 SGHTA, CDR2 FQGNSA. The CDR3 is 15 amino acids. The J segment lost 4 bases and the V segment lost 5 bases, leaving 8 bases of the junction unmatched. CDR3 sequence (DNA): TGTGCCAGCAGCCCGACTAGCGGAGGGGGAGAGACCCAGTACTTC. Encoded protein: CASSPTSGGGETQYF.

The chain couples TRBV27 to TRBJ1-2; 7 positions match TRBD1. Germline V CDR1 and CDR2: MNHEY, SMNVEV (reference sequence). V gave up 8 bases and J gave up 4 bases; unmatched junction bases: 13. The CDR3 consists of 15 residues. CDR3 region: CASSLNRGHRYGYTF. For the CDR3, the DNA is TGTGCCAGCTCACTAAACAGGGGACACCGCTATGGCTACACCTTC.

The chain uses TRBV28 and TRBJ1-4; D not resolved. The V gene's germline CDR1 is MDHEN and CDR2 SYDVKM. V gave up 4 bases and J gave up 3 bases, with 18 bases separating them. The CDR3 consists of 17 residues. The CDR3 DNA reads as TGTGCCAGCAGTTCTAACGGAGTAGGAGGGCCTAATGAAAAACTGTTTTTT. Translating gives CASSSNGVGGPNEKLFF.

The CDR3 loop reads CASSIGTSGSDTQYF. The DNA of the CDR3 is TGTGCCAGTAGTATCGGGACTAGCGGGTCAGATACGCAGTATTTT. The chain combines TRBV19 with TRBJ2-3, with 12 bases fitting TRBD2. Germline V CDR1 and CDR2: LNHDA, SQIVND (reference sequence). J gave up 4 bases and V 3 bases, and 2 bases lay outside the gene matches. CDR3 length: 15 residues.

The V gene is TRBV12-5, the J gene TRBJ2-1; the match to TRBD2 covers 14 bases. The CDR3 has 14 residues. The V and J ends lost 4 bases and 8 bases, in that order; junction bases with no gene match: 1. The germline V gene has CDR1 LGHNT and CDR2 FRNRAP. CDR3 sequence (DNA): TGTGCTAGTGGTTGGACTAGCGGGAGGTATGAGCAGTTCTTC. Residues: CASGWTSGRYEQFF.

The CDR3 spells CASSFPSLAVQFYEQYF. The CDR3 DNA follows: TGTGCCAGCAGTTTCCCCTCACTAGCGGTTCAGTTCTACGAGCAGTACTTC. The V and J genes are TRBV27 and TRBJ2-7, with TRBD2 matching 8 bases. J was trimmed by 3 bases and V by 3 bases; bases with no gene match: 13. CDR1 is MNHEY and CDR2 is SMNVEV in the germline V gene (reference sequence). The CDR3 has 17 residues.

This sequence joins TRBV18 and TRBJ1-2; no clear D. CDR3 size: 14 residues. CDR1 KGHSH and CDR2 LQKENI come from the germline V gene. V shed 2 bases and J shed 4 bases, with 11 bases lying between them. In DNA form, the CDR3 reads TGTGCCAGCTCACCAACAACAGCCATCTATGGCTACACCTTC. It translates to CASSPTTAIYGYTF. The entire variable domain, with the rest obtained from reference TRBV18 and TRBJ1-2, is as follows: NAGVMQNPRHLVRRRGQEARLRCSPMKGHSHVYWYRQLPEEGLKFMVYLQKENIIDESGMPKERFSAEFPKEGPSILRIQQVVRGDSAAYFCASSPTTAIYGYTFGSGTRLTVV.

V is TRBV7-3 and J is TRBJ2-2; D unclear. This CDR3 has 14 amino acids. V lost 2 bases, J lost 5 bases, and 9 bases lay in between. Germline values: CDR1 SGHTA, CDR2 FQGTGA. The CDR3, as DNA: TGTGCCAGCAGCTTAGACGGCAGGACCGGGGAGCTGTTTTTT. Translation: CASSLDGRTGELFF.

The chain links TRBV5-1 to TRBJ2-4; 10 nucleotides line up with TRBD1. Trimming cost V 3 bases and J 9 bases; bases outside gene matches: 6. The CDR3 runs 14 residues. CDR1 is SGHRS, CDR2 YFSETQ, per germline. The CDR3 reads CASSYDRGRGIQYF. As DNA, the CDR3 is TGCGCCAGCAGCTATGACAGGGGGCGAGGCATTCAGTACTTC.

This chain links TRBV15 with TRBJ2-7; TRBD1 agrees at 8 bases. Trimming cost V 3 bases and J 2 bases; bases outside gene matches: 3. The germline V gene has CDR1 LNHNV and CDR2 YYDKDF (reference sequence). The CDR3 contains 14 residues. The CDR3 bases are TGTGCCACCAGCAGGGACAGGGCGGCCTACGAGCAGTACTTC. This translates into CATSRDRAAYEQYF.

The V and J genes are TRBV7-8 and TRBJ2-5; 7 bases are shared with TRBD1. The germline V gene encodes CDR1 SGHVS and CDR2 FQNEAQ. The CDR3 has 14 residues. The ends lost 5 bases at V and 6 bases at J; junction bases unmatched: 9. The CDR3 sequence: CASSPGTAKKTQYF. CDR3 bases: TGTGCCAGCAGCCCAGGGACAGCCAAGAAGACCCAGTACTTC.

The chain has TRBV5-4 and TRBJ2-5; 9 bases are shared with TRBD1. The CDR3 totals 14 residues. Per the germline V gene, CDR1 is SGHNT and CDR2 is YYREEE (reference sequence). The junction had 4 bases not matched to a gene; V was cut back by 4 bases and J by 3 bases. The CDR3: CASSRDRAEETQYF. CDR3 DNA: TGTGCCAGCAGCCGGGACAGGGCAGAAGAGACCCAGTACTTC.

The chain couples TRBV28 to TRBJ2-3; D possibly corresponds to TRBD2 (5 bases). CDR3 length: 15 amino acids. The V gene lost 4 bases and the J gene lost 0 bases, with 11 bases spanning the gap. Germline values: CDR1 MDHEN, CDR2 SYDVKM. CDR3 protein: CASSSSGVSTDTQYF. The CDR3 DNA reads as TGTGCCAGCAGTTCGTCCGGGGTTAGCACAGATACGCAGTATTTT.

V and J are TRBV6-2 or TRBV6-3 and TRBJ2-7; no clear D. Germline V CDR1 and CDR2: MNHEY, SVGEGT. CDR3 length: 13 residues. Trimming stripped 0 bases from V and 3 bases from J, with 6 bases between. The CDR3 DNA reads TGTGCCAGCAGTTACTCTCCCCACTACGAGCAGTACTTC. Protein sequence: CASSYSPHYEQYF.

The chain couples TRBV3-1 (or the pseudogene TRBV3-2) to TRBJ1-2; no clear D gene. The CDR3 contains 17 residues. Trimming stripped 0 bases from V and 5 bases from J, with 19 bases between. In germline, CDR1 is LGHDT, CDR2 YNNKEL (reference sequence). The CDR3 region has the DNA TGTGCCAGCAGCCAAGATCTATCACAGTTCGGCTTTTATGGCTACACCTTC. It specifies CASSQDLSQFGFYGYTF.